A single TCR beta chain is shown here with its context. The antigen remains undetermined. Germline V gives CDR1 MNHEY, CDR2 SMNVEV (reference sequence). J was trimmed by 10 bases and V by 4 bases; bases with no gene match: 14. The CDR3 is 15 residues long. PCR amplification relied on 60 Vbeta primers (plus 13 Jbeta primers). Sequencing used immunoSEQ multiplex PCR; TCRdb keeps in-frame clones, though not all of them. The sample consists of 200,000 to 250,000 clones, 76% of them appearing once. This entry comes from a study of cytomegalovirus exposure and HLA in healthy donors. General study findings and limits: Through in vitro validation, three CMV-associated chains were shown to be specific for CMV antigens. Researchers reported in a later analysis that a missense DCLRE1C variant was tied to TCR beta V- and J-gene trimming.

This receptor was taken from a man aged 18 to 29 in good health and CMV-seronegative. The sequencing input was PBMCs. V usage is TRBV27 and J usage is TRBJ1-1, with TRBD1 matching 8 bases. The CDR3 is CASSSPNLYRGGAFF. In DNA form, the CDR3 reads TGTGCCAGCAGTTCTCCAAATCTATACAGGGGGGGAGCTTTCTTT.